This paragraph reports one T cell receptor beta chain. Its antigen is currently unknown. The data derive from a study of T cell responses to AZD1222 COVID-19 vaccine. For the study at large: Pooled together were second doses at about 4 or about 12 weeks. The study, taken as a whole, reports: Donors skewed white British and female; clonal diversity was possibly underestimated. There were vaccine-associated CD4 TCRs across spike, dominant at 160-218 and 743-854. The number of AZD1222 recipients seropositive at baseline was only 5 to 7.

The assay was immunoSEQ multiplex PCR, and TCRdb's table has in-frame clones only and misses some. Of approximately 110,000 clones in the sample, less than 90% were seen once. Losses at the gene ends were 1 base for V and 7 bases for J; bases not matched to a gene: 3. The CDR3 covers 15 residues. CDR1 is MNHEY and CDR2 is SMNVEV in the germline V gene (reference sequence). The V call is TRBV27, the J call TRBJ1-6; TRBD1 aligns across 8 bases. The sequence came from an adult in good health. The specimen comprised peripheral blood, sampled on day 0 of AZD1222 vaccination. The CDR3 spells CASSLWTGQNSPLHF. CDR3 sequence (DNA): TGTGCCAGCAGTTTATGGACAGGGCAAAATTCACCCCTCCACTTT.